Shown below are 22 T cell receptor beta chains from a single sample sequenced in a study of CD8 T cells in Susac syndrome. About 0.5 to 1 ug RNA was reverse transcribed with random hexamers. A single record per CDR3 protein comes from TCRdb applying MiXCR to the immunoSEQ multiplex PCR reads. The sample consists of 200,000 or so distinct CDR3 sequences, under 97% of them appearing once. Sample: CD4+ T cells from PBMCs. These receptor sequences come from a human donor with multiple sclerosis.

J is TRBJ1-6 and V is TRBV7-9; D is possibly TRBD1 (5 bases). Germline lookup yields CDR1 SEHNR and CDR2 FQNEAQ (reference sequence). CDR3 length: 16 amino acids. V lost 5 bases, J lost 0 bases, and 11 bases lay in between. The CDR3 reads CASSPRQSSYNSPLHF. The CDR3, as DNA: TGTGCCAGCAGCCCACGACAGAGCTCCTATAATTCACCCCTCCACTTT.

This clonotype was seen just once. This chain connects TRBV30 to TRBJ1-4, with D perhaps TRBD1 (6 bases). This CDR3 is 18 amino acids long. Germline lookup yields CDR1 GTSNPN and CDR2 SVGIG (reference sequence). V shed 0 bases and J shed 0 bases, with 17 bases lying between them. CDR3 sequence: CAWSVPRDIPPTNEKLFF. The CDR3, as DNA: TGTGCCTGGAGTGTACCCCGGGACATACCTCCAACTAATGAAAAACTGTTTTTT.

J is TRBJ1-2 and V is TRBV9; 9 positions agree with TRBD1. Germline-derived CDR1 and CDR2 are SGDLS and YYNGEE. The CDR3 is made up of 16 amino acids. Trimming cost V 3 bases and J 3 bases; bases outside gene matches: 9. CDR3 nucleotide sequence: TGTGCCAGCAGCGCCAGACAGGGGGACAGAGACTATGGCTACACCTTC. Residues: CASSARQGDRDYGYTF.

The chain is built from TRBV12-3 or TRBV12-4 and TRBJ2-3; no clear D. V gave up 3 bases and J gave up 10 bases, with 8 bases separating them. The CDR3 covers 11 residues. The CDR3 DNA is TGTGCCAGCAGTTTTAAGAGTCCGCAGTATTTT. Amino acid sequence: CASSFKSPQYF.

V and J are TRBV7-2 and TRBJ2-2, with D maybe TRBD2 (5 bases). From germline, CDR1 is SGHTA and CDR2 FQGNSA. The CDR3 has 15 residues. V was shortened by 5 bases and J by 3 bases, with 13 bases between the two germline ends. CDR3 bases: TGTGCCAGCAGCCCGGGGAGCGGATACACCGGGGAGCTGTTTTTT. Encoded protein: CASSPGSGYTGELFF.

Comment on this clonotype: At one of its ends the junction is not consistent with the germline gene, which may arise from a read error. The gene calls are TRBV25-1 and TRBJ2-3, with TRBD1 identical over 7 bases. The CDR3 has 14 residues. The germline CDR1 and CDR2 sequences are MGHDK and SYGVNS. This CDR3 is CASSGDSNTHTQYF. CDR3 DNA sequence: TGTGCCAGCAGTGGGGACAGCAACACACATACGCAGTATTTT.

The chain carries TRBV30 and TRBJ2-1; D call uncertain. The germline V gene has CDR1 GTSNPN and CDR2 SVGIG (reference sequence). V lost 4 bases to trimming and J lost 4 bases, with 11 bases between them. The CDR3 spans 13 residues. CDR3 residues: CAWTRQQYNEQFF. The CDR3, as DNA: TGTGCCTGGACCCGTCAGCAATACAATGAGCAGTTCTTC.

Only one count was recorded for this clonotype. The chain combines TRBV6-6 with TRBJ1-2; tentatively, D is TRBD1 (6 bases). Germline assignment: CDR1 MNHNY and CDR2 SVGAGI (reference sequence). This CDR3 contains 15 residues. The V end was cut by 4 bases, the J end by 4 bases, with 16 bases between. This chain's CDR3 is CASSSPTGLAYGYTF. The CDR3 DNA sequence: TGTGCCAGCAGTTCCCCGACAGGACTGGCCTATGGCTACACCTTC.

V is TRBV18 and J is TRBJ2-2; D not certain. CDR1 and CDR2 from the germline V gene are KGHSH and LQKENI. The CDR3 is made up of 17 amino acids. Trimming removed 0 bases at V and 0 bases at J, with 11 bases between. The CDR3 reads CASSPPSGHPNTGELFF. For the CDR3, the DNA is TGTGCCAGCTCACCACCGTCCGGGCATCCGAACACCGGGGAGCTGTTTTTT.

CDR3 protein: CASSHLRDSRVDEQFF. The CDR3 nucleotides are TGTGCCAGCAGTCACTTGAGGGACAGTAGAGTAGATGAGCAGTTCTTC. The chain has TRBV12-3 or TRBV12-4 and TRBJ2-1; TRBD1 matches 7 bases. The CDR3 spans 16 residues. Germline trimming cut 5 bases from V and 8 bases from J; bases unmatched to any gene: 15.

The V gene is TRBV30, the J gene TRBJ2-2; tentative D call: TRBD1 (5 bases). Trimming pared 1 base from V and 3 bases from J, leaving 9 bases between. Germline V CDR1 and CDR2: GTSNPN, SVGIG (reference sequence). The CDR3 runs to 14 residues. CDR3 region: CAWSEQAYTGELFF. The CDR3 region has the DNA TGTGCCTGGAGTGAACAGGCTTACACCGGGGAGCTGTTTTTT. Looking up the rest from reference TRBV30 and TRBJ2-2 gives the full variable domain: SQTIHQWPATLVQPVGSPLSLECTVEGTSNPNLYWYRQAAGRGLQLLFYSVGIGQISSEVPQNLSASRPQDRQFILSSKKLLLSDSGFYLCAWSEQAYTGELFFGEGSRLTVL.

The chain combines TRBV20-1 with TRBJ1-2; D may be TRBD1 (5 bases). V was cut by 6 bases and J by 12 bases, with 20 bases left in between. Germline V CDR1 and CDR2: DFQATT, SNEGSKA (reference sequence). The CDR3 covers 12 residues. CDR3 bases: TGCAGTGCCCCGAGTGGGGGAGGTTCAAACACCTTC. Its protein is CSAPSGGGSNTF.

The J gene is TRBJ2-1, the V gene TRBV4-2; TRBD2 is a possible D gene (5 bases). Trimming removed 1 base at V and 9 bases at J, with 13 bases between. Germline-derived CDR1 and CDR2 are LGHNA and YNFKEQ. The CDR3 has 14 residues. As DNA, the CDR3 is TGTGCCAGCAGCCAAGCGGGTAGCGAGACTGAGCAGTTCTTC. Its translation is CASSQAGSETEQFF.

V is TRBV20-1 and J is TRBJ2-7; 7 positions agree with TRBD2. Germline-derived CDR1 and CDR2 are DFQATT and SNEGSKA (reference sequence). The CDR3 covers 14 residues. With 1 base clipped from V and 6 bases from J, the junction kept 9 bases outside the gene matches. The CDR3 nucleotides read TGCAGTGCTAGAGCCGGGGGAGGGATGGGCGAGCAGTACTTC. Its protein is CSARAGGGMGEQYF.

This CDR3 reads CASSYSGQAWEEQYF. Written as DNA, the CDR3 is TGTGCCAGCAGTTACTCGGGACAGGCCTGGGAGGAGCAGTACTTC. This chain joins TRBV6-5 and TRBJ2-7; 8 nucleotides line up with TRBD1. V gave up 0 bases and J gave up 7 bases; unmatched junction bases: 8. Germline CDR1 is MNHEY and CDR2 is SVGAGI. The CDR3 consists of 15 residues.

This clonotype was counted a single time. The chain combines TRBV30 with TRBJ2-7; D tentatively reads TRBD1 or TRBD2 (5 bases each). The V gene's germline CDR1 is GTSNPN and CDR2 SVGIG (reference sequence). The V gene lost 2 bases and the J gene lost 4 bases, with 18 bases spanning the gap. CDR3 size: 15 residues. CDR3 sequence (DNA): TGTGCCTGGAGTTCACCGTGGGACGGGCAGTACGAGCAGTACTTC. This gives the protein CAWSSPWDGQYEQYF. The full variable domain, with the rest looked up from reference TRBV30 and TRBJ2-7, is SQTIHQWPATLVQPVGSPLSLECTVEGTSNPNLYWYRQAAGRGLQLLFYSVGIGQISSEVPQNLSASRPQDRQFILSSKKLLLSDSGFYLCAWSSPWDGQYEQYFGPGTRLTVT.

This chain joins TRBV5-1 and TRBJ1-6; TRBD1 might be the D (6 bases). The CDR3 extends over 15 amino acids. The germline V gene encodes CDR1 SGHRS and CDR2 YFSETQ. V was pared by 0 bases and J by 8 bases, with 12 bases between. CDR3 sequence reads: CASSLGAGGDSPLHF. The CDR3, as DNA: TGCGCCAGCAGCTTGGGAGCCGGGGGCGATTCACCCCTCCACTTT.

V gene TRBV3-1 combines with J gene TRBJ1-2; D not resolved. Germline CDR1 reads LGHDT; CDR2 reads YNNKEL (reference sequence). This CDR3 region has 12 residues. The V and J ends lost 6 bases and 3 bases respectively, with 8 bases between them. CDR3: CASRRADYGYTF. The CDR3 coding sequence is TGTGCCAGCAGGAGGGCAGACTATGGCTACACCTTC.

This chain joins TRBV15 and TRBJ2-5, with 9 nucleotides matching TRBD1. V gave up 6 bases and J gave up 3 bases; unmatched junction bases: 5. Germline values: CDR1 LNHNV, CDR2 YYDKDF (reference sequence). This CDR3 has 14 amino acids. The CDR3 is CATRPTGGEETQYF. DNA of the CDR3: TGTGCCACCAGACCTACAGGGGGCGAAGAGACCCAGTACTTC. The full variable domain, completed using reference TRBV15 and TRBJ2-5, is DAMVIQNPRYQVTQFGKPVTLSCSQTLNHNVMYWYQQKSSQAPKLLFHYYDKDFNNEADTPDNFQSRRPNTSFCFLDIRSPGLGDTAMYLCATRPTGGEETQYFGPGTRLLVL.

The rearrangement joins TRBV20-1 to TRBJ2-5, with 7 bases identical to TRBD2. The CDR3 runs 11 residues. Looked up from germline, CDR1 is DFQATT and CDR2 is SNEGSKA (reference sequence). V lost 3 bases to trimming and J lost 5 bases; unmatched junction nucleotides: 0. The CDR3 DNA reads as TGCAGTGCTAGGCGGGGGGAGACCCAGTACTTC. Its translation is CSARRGETQYF.

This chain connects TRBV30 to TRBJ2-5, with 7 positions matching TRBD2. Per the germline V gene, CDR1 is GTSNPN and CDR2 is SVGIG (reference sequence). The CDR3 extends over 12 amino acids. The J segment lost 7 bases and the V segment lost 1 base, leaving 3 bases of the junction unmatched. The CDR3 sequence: CAWSGLAGTQYF. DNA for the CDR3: TGTGCCTGGAGTGGACTAGCTGGGACCCAGTACTTC.

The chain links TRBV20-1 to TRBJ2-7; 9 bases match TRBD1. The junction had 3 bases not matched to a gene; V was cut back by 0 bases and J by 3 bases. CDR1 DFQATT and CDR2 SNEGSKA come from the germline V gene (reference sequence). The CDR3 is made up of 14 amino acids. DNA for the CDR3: TGCAGTGCTAGAGATGGACAGGGGATCTACGAGCAGTACTTC. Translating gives CSARDGQGIYEQYF.